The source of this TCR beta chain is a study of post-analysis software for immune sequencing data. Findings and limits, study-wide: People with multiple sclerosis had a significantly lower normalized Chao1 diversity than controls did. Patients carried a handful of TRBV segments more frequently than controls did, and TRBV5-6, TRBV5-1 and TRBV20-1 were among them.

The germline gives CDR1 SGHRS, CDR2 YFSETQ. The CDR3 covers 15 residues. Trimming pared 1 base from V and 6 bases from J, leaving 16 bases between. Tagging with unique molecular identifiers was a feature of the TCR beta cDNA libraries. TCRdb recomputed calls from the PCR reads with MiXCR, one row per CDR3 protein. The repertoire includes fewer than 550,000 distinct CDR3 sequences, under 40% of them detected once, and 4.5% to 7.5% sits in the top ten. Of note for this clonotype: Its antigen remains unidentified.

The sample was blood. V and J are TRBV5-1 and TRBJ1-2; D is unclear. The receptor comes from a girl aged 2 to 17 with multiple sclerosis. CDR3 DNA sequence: TGCGCCAGCAGCTTGTTGGAGCCACGGGTAGATGGCTACACCTTC. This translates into CASSLLEPRVDGYTF.